This T cell receptor (beta chain) was captured by sequencing in a study of cytomegalovirus exposure and HLA in healthy donors. General study points: For cytomegalovirus status, the classifier reportedly gave diagnoses with high specificity and sensitivity. Some public TCRs appeared in many individuals, while most sequences were rare. A list of 164 TCR beta chains associated with cytomegalovirus was given.

A word on this clone: Antigen: not known.

The donors were part of the validation cohort, which consisted of roughly 110 subjects and was separate from the first cohort of 600 to 850 subjects. The CDR3 covers 17 residues. Trimming took off 0 bases at V and 5 bases at J, with 16 bases between the two ends. Germline lookup yields CDR1 SGHTA and CDR2 FQGTGA. Libraries were prepared by immunoSEQ multiplex PCR; TCRdb keeps only in-frame clonotypes and omits some of them. The table lists about 150,000 clones, 86% of them singletons. The sequence derives from a human donor in good health. The chain recombines TRBV7-3 with TRBJ2-2; the D is unclear. The specimen sequenced was PBMCs. CDR3 coding DNA: TGTGCCAGCAGCTTAACGAGACTTGAAGCTGCAACCGGGGAGCTGTTTTTT. This translates into CASSLTRLEAATGELFF.